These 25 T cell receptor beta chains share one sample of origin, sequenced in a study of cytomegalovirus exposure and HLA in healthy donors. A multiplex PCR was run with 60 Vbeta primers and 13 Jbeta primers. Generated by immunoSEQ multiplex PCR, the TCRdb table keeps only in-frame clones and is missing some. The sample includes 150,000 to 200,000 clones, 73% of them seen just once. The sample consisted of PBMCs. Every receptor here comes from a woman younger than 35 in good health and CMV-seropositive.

CDR3 nucleotides: TGTGCCAGCAGCGGGTCCTCCTACGAGCAGTACTTC. Its translation: CASSGSSYEQYF. J is TRBJ2-5 and V is TRBV6-1; no clear D gene. The DNA end is more similar to TRBJ2-7, so the J call may be wrong. The CDR3 is made up of 12 amino acids. Germline V gene data show CDR1 as MNHNS and CDR2 as SASEGT.

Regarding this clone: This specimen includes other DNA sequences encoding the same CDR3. The CDR3 protein is CASSYSDVSNQPQHF. The CDR3 DNA is TGTGCCAGCAGTTACAGCGATGTCAGCAATCAGCCCCAGCATTTT. The J gene is TRBJ1-5, the V gene TRBV6-6, with D unclear. The CDR3 contains 15 residues. Trimming cost V 2 bases and J 1 base, with 9 bases left between them. Germline CDR1 reads MNHNY; CDR2 reads SVGAGI (reference sequence).

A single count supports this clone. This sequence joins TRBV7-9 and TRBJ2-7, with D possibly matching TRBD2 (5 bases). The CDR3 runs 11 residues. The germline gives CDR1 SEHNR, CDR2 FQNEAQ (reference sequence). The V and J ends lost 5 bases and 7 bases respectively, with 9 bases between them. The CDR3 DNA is TGTGCCAGCAGCCTCGGGGTGGAGCAGTACTTC. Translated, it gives CASSLGVEQYF.

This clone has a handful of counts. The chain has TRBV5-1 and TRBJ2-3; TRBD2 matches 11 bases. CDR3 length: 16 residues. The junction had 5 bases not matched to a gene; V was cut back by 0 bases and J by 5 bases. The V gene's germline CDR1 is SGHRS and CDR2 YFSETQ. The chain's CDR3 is CASSLVAGGHGDTQYF. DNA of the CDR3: TGCGCCAGCAGCTTGGTAGCGGGGGGGCACGGAGATACGCAGTATTTT.

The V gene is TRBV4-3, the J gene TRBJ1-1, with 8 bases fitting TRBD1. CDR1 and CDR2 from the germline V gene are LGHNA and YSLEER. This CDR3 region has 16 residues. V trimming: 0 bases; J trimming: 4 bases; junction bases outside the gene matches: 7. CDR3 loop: CASSQDTDREGTEAFF. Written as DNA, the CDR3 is TGCGCCAGCAGCCAAGATACGGACAGGGAAGGCACTGAAGCTTTCTTT.

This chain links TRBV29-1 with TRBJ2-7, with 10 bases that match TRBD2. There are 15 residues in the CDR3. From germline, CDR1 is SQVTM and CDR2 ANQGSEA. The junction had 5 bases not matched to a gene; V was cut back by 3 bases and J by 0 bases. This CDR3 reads CSVELAGESSYEQYF. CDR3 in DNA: TGCAGCGTTGAGCTAGCGGGGGAGAGCTCCTACGAGCAGTACTTC.

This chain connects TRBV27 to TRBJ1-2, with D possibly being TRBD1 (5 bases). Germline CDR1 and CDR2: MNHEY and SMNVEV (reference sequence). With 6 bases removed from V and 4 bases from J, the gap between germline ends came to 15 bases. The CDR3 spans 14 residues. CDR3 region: CASRKHDSFYGYTF. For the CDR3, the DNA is TGTGCCAGCAGAAAACACGACAGCTTCTATGGCTACACCTTC.

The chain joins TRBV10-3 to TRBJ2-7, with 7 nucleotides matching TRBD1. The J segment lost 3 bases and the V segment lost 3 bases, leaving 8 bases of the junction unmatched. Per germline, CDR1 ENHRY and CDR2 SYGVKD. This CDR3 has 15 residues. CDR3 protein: CAISDPRTGNYEQYF. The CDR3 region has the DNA TGTGCCATCAGTGACCCGCGGACAGGTAACTACGAGCAGTACTTC.

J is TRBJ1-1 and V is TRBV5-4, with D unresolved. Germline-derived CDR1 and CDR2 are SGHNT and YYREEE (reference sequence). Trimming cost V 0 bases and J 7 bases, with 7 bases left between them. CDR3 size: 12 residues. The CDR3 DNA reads TGTGCCAGCAGCTTGGTTCGGGGTGAAGCTTTCTTT. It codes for CASSLVRGEAFF.

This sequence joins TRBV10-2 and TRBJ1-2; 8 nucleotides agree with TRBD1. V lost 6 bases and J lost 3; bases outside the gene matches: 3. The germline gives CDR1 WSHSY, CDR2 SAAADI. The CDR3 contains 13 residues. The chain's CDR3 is CASSPQGDYGYTF. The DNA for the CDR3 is TGCGCCAGCAGCCCACAGGGGGACTATGGCTACACCTTC.

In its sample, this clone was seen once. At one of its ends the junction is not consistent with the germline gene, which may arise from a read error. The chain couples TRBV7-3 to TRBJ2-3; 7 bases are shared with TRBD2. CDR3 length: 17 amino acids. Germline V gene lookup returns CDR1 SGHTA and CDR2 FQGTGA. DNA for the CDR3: TGTGCCAGCAGCCTAACAGGAGCTAGCGGATACACAGATACGCAGTATTTT. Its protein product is CASSLTGASGYTDTQYF.

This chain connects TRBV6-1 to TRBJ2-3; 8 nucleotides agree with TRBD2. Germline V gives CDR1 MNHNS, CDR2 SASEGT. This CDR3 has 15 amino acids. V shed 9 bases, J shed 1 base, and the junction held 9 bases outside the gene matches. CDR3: CASATGGRGTDTQYF. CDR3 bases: TGTGCCAGTGCCACGGGGGGGCGAGGCACAGATACGCAGTATTTT.

The CDR3 loop reads CAWSLLEREQYF. CDR3 coding DNA: TGTGCCTGGAGCCTGCTTGAGCGAGAGCAGTACTTC. The V gene is TRBV30, the J gene TRBJ2-7; D is ambiguous. Looked up from germline, CDR1 is GTSNPN and CDR2 is SVGIG (reference sequence). V shed 3 bases and J shed 7 bases, with 13 bases lying between them. This CDR3 is built from 12 residues.

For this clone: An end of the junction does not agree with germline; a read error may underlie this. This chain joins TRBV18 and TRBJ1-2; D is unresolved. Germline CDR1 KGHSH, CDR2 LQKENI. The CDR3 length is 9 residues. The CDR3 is CAISSGYTF. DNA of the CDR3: TGTGCCATCTCAAGCGGCTACACCTTC.

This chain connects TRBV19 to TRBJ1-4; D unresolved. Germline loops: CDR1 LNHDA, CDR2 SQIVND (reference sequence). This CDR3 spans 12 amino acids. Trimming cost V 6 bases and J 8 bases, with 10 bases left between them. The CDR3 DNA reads TGTGCCAGTAGGAGATCGGGGGAAAAACTGTTTTTT. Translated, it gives CASRRSGEKLFF.

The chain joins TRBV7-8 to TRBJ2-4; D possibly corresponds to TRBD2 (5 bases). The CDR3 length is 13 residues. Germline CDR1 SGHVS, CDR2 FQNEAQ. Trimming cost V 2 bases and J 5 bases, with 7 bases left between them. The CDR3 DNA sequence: TGTGCCAGCAGCTTACAAGCGGAAAACATTCAGTACTTC. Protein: CASSLQAENIQYF.

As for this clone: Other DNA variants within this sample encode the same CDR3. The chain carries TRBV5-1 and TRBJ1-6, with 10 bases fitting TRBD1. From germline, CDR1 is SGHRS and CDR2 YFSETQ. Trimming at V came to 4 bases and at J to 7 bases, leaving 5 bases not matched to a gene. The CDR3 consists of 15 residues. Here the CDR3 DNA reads TGCGCCAGCAGCCTCGCGGGACAGGGGAATTCACCCCTCCACTTT. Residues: CASSLAGQGNSPLHF.

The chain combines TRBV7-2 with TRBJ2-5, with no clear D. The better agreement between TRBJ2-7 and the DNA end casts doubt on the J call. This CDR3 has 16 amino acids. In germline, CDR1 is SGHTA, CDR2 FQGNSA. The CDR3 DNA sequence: TGTGCCAGCAGCTTAGCGCCTACAGTGAGCTCCTACGAGCAGTACTTC. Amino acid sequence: CASSLAPTVSSYEQYF.

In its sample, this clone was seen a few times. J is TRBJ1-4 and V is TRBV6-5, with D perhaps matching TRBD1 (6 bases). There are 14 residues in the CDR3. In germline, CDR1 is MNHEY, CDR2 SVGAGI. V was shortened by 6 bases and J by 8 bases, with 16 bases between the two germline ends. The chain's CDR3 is CASSFQGLQEKLFF. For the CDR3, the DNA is TGTGCCAGCAGCTTTCAGGGGCTTCAAGAAAAACTGTTTTTT.

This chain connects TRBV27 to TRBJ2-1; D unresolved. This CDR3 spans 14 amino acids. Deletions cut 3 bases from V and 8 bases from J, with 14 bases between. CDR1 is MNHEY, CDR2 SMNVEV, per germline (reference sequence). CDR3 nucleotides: TGTGCCAGCAGTTTTCAAACCGCGATTGATGAGCAGTTCTTC. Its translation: CASSFQTAIDEQFF.

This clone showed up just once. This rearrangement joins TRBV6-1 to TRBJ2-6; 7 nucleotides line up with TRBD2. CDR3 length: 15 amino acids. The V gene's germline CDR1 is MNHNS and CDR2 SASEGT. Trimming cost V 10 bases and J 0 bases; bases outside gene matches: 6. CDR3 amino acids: CATGRDYSGANVLTF. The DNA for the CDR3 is TGTGCCACAGGACGGGACTACTCTGGGGCCAACGTCCTGACTTTC.

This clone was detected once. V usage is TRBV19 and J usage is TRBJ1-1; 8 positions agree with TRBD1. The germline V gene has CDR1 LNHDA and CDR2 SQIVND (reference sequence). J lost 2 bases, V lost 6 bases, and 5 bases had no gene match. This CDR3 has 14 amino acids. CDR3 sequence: CASSRQGTNTEAFF. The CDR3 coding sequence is TGTGCCAGTAGCCGACAGGGGACAAACACTGAAGCTTTCTTT.

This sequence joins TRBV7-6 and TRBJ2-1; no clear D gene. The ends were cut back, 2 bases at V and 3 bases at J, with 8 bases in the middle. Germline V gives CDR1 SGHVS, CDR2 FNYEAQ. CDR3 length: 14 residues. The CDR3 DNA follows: TGTGCCAGCAGCTTAATGGCCCACTACAATGAGCAGTTCTTC. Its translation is CASSLMAHYNEQFF.

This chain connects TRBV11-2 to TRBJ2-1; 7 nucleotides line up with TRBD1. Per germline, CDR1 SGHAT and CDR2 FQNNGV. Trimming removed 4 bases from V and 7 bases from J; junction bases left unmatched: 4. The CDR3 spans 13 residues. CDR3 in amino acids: CASSWTGVNEQFF. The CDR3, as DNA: TGTGCCAGCAGCTGGACAGGAGTTAATGAGCAGTTCTTC. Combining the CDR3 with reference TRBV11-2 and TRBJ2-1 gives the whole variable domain EAGVAQSPRYKIIEKRQSVAFWCNPISGHATLYWYQQILGQGPKLLIQFQNNGVVDDSQLPKDRFSAERLKGVDSTLKIQPAKLEDSAVYLCASSWTGVNEQFFGPGTRLTVL.

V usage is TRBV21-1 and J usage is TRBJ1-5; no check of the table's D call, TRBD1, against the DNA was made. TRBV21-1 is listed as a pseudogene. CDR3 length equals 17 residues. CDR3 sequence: CASNFRDTENRGQPQHF. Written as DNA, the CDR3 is TGTGCCAGCAACTTCCGGGACACCGAGAATCGGGGTCAGCCCCAGCATTTT.